This T cell receptor beta chain was recorded in a study of type 1 regulatory T cells. The overall study: This in vitro CD4 product, T-allo10, is enriched for Tr1 cells and alloantigen-specific.

TCRdb redid the calling of the reads with MiXCR, one entry per CDR3 protein. The table lists 68,000 or so distinct CDR3 sequences, 45% to 50% of them singletons. The CDR3 contains 14 residues. The germline CDR1 and CDR2 sequences are DFQATT and SNEGSKA (reference sequence). V lost 3 bases to trimming and J lost 2 bases, with 10 bases between them. This clonotype was counted only a few times. Its cognate antigen is unknown. Study conclusions and caveats: Tr1 cells had a more restricted TCR repertoire than non-Tr1 cells.

V and J are TRBV20-1 and TRBJ2-2; the D is unclear. The sample comprised cultured non-Tr1 T cells, either the whole culture or a sorted T cell fraction (not recorded which). The receptor was derived from a human donor in good health. The CDR3 DNA is TGCAGTGCTAGGCCAGGAGTAAACACCGGGGAGCTGTTTTTT. This encodes CSARPGVNTGELFF.